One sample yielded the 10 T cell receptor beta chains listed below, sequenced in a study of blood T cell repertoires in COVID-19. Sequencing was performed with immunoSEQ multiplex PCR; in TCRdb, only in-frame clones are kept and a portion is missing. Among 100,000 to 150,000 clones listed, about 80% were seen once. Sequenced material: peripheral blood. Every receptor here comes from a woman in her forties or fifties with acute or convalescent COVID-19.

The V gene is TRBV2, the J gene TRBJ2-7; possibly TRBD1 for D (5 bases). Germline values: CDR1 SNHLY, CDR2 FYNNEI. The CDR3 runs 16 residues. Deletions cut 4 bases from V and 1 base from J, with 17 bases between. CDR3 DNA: TGTGCCAGCAGTGTCTCAGTGACAGAGAGGTCCTACGAGCAGTACTTC. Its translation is CASSVSVTERSYEQYF.

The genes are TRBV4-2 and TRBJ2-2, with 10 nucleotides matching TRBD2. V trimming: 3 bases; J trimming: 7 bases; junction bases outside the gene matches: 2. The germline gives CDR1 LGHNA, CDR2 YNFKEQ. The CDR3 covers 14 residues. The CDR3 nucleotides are TGTGCCAGCAGCCAGTCTAGCGGGGGCGGGGAGCTGTTTTTT. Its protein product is CASSQSSGGGELFF.

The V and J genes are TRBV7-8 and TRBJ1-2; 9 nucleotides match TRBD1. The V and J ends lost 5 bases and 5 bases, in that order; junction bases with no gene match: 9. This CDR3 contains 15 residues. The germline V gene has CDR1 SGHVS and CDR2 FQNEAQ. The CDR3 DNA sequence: TGTGCCAGCAGCGACCAGGGACAGGGAATTTATGGCTACACCTTC. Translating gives CASSDQGQGIYGYTF.

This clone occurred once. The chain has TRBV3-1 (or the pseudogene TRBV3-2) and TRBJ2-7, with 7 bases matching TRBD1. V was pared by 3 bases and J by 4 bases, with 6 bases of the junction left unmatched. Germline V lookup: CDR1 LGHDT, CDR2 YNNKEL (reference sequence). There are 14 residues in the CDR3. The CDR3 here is CASSQGQRKYEQYF. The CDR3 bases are TGTGCCAGCAGCCAGGGACAGAGGAAATACGAGCAGTACTTC.

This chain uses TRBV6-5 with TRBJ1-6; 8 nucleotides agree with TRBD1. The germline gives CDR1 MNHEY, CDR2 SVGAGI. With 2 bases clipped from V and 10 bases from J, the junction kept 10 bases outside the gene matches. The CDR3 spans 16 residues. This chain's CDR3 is CASSYTPGRGRSPLHF. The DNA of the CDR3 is TGTGCCAGCAGTTACACCCCGGGCAGGGGGCGATCACCCCTCCACTTT.

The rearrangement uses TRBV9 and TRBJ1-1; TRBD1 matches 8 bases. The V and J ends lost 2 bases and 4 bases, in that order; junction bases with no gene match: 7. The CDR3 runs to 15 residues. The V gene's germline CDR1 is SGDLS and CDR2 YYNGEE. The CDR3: CASSVETGAGTEAFF. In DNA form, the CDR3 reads TGTGCCAGCAGCGTCGAGACAGGGGCAGGCACTGAAGCTTTCTTT.

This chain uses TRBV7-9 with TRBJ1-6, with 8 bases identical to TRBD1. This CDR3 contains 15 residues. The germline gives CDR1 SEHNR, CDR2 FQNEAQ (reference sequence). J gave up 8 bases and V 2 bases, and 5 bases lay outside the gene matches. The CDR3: CASSLQGAVHSPLHF. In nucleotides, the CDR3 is TGTGCCAGCAGCTTACAGGGGGCAGTTCATTCACCCCTCCACTTT. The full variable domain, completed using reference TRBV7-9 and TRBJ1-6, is DTGVSQNPRHKITKRGQNVTFRCDPISEHNRLYWYRQTLGQGPEFLTYFQNEAQLEKSRLLSDRFSAERPKGSFSTLEIQRTEQGDSAMYLCASSLQGAVHSPLHFGNGTRLTVT.

The CDR3: CASSVGQGNEKLFF. In DNA form, the CDR3 reads TGTGCCAGCAGCGTCGGACAGGGGAATGAAAAACTGTTTTTT. The J gene is TRBJ1-4, the V gene TRBV9, with 9 bases that match TRBD1. The CDR3 sequence is 14 residues long. Unmatched junction bases numbered 1, after V lost 2 bases and J lost 5 bases. Germline V gene data show CDR1 as SGDLS and CDR2 as YYNGEE.

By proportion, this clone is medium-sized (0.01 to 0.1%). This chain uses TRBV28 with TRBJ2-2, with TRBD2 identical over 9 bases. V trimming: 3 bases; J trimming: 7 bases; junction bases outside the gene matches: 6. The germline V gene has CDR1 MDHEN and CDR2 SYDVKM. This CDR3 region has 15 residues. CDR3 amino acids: CASSLAGGQNGELFF. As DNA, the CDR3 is TGTGCCAGCAGTTTGGCGGGAGGGCAAAACGGGGAGCTGTTTTTT. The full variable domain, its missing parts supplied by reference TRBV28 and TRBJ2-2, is DVKVTQSSRYLVKRTGEKVFLECVQDMDHENMFWYRQDPGLGLRLIYFSYDVKMKEKGDIPEGYSVSREKKERFSLILESASTNQTSMYLCASSLAGGQNGELFFGEGSRLTVL.

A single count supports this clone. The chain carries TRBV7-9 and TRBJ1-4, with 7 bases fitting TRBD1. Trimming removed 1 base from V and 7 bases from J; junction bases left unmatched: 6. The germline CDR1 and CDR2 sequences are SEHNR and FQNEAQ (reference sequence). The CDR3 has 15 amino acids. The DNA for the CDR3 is TGTGCCAGCAGCTTAGTGGAGGGGGCAAGTGAAAAACTGTTTTTT. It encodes CASSLVEGASEKLFF. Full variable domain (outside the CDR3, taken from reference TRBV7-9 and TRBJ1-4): DTGVSQNPRHKITKRGQNVTFRCDPISEHNRLYWYRQTLGQGPEFLTYFQNEAQLEKSRLLSDRFSAERPKGSFSTLEIQRTEQGDSAMYLCASSLVEGASEKLFFGSGTQLSVL.